Listed here are 21 T cell receptor beta chains from one sample, sequenced in a study of T cell responses to AZD1222 COVID-19 vaccine. TCRdb keeps only in-frame clones here, not all; method: immunoSEQ multiplex PCR. The sample consists of some 78,000 clones, about 80% of them appearing once. The starting material was peripheral blood, obtained 28 days after the second AZD1222 dose. The receptors were sampled from an adult who received the AZD1222 COVID-19 vaccine.

This chain connects TRBV6-1 to TRBJ2-7, with 7 bases matching TRBD1. This CDR3 has 15 residues. Per germline, CDR1 MNHNS and CDR2 SASEGT. The V and J ends lost 0 bases and 4 bases, in that order; junction bases with no gene match: 6. CDR3: CASSEAGQIWYEQYF. In nucleotides, the CDR3 is TGTGCCAGCAGTGAAGCGGGACAGATTTGGTACGAGCAGTACTTC.

The chain uses TRBV19 and TRBJ2-7, with no clear D. The CDR3 loop spans 12 amino acids. CDR1 is LNHDA and CDR2 is SQIVND in the germline V gene (reference sequence). Trimming left V 3 bases short and J 7 bases short, with 10 bases between. The chain's CDR3 is CASSIGFGEQYF. In DNA, the CDR3 is TGTGCCAGTAGTATCGGGTTTGGGGAGCAGTACTTC.

The V and J genes are TRBV28 and TRBJ1-2, with D maybe TRBD1 (6 bases). There are 14 residues in the CDR3. Germline V lookup: CDR1 MDHEN, CDR2 SYDVKM. V was clipped by 5 bases and J by 5 bases, with 15 bases between them. The CDR3 DNA sequence: TGTGCCAGCAGTCCCGGGGGCGCGGGGTATGGCTACACCTTC. This codes for CASSPGGAGYGYTF.

The J gene is TRBJ2-7, the V gene TRBV30; D gene unclear. CDR1 is GTSNPN and CDR2 is SVGIG in the germline V gene (reference sequence). The germline V and J ends were trimmed by 0 bases and 3 bases, with 9 bases remaining between them. CDR3 length: 13 amino acids. This CDR3 reads CAWSVIQNYEQYF. The CDR3 DNA reads TGTGCCTGGAGTGTAATACAGAACTACGAGCAGTACTTC.

V usage is TRBV7-2 and J usage is TRBJ1-2; 11 bases are shared with TRBD1. The CDR3 totals 14 residues. Germline V CDR1 and CDR2: SGHTA, FQGNSA. V lost 5 bases to trimming and J lost 5 bases; unmatched junction nucleotides: 4. The CDR3 loop is CASSQGQGAYGYTF. The CDR3 bases are TGTGCCAGCAGCCAAGGACAGGGGGCGTATGGCTACACCTTC.

The chain is built from TRBV6-1 and TRBJ1-1; a weak D match, TRBD1 (5 bases). The germline gives CDR1 MNHNS, CDR2 SASEGT. The CDR3 extends over 14 amino acids. V dropped 2 bases and J dropped 4 bases, with 11 bases sitting between them. CDR3 coding DNA: TGTGCCAGCAGTGAACAGGGTTTCGGCACTGAAGCTTTCTTT. It encodes CASSEQGFGTEAFF.

This rearrangement joins TRBV10-3 to TRBJ2-5, with 11 bases aligning to TRBD1. Germline values: CDR1 ENHRY, CDR2 SYGVKD. There are 14 residues in the CDR3. With 4 bases clipped from V and 5 bases from J, the junction kept 3 bases outside the gene matches. The CDR3 nucleotides read TGTGCCATCAGTGTGGACAGGGGGCGGGAGACCCAGTACTTC. Translating it yields CAISVDRGRETQYF.

This clone has only one observation. The chain recombines TRBV27 with TRBJ1-5; tentative D call: TRBD1 (6 bases). Germline CDR1 reads MNHEY; CDR2 reads SMNVEV (reference sequence). This CDR3 comprises 14 residues. V lost 5 bases and J lost 6, with 14 bases in between. The CDR3 spells CASSPNRVPQPQHF. DNA of the CDR3: TGTGCCAGCAGTCCCAACAGGGTCCCTCAGCCCCAGCATTTT.

V and J are TRBV29-1 and TRBJ2-2; perhaps TRBD1 as D (6 bases). Germline assignment: CDR1 SQVTM and CDR2 ANQGSEA. This CDR3 region has 13 residues. V lost 5 bases to trimming and J lost 6 bases, with 13 bases between them. CDR3 nucleotides: TGCAGCGTTTCGGACAGAGACGCCGGGGAGCTGTTTTTT. Translating it yields CSVSDRDAGELFF.

The chain joins TRBV6-6 to TRBJ1-5; tentatively, D is TRBD1 (5 bases). Germline-derived CDR1 and CDR2 are MNHNY and SVGAGI (reference sequence). V lost 0 bases to trimming and J lost 3 bases, with 12 bases between them. The CDR3 is 16 residues long. The chain's CDR3 is CASSYSMGLSNQPQHF. DNA for the CDR3: TGTGCCAGCAGTTACTCGATGGGACTGTCCAATCAGCCCCAGCATTTT.

This clone showed up just once. This sequence joins TRBV14 and TRBJ1-1; D uncertain. The CDR3 covers 15 residues. CDR1 and CDR2 from the germline V gene are SGHDN and FVKESK. V lost 0 bases and J 1 base, leaving 9 bases between the germline ends. CDR3 in amino acids: CASSQEKRPNTEAFF. DNA for the CDR3: TGTGCCAGCAGCCAAGAAAAAAGGCCGAACACTGAAGCTTTCTTT.

In its sample, this clone was seen a few times. The chain employs TRBV30 and TRBJ2-1; 7 nucleotides match TRBD2. The ends lost 1 base at V and 8 bases at J; junction bases unmatched: 8. The CDR3 runs to 14 residues. CDR1 is GTSNPN and CDR2 is SVGIG in the germline V gene (reference sequence). Here the CDR3 DNA reads TGTGCCTGGAGTGCGCTCGGACTAGTTGATGAGCAGTTCTTC. Translating it yields CAWSALGLVDEQFF.

The rearrangement links TRBV6-5 to TRBJ2-7, with TRBD2 matching over 7 bases. J lost 7 bases, V lost 0 bases, and 0 bases had no gene match. The CDR3 spans 12 residues. Germline loops: CDR1 MNHEY, CDR2 SVGAGI. The CDR3 DNA is TGTGCCAGCAGTTACTCAGCGGGAGAGCAGTACTTC. Encoded protein: CASSYSAGEQYF.

CDR3 in amino acids: CASSPMEGQPQHF. CDR3 DNA sequence: TGTGCCAGCAGTCCTATGGAGGGTCAGCCCCAGCATTTT. J is TRBJ1-5 and V is TRBV12-3 or TRBV12-4; no clear D gene. V was clipped by 5 bases and J by 6 bases, with 11 bases between them. This CDR3 contains 13 residues.

CDR3 sequence: CASSLPRDRGAGEQYF. CDR3 in DNA: TGTGCCAGCAGCTTACCCCGGGACAGGGGGGCAGGCGAGCAGTACTTC. The V gene is TRBV7-2, the J gene TRBJ2-7; the match to TRBD1 covers 11 bases. The germline V gene has CDR1 SGHTA and CDR2 FQGNSA. This CDR3 spans 16 amino acids. Unmatched junction bases numbered 9, after V lost 2 bases and J lost 6 bases.

The rearrangement links TRBV7-2 to TRBJ1-2; D gene uncertain. Trimming took 1 base from V and 5 from J, leaving 14 bases between them. Per germline, CDR1 SGHTA and CDR2 FQGNSA. The CDR3 has 15 residues. The CDR3 protein is CASSLVLGSGYGYTF. DNA for the CDR3: TGTGCCAGCAGCTTAGTTCTCGGTAGCGGATATGGCTACACCTTC. Based on the CDR3 plus reference TRBV7-2 and TRBJ1-2, the full variable domain is GAGVSQSPSNKVTEKGKDVELRCDPISGHTALYWYRQSLGQGLEFLIYFQGNSAPDKSGLPSDRFSAERTGGSVSTLTIQRTQQEDSAVYLCASSLVLGSGYGYTFGSGTRLTVV.

This chain connects TRBV30 to TRBJ1-3; 10 bases line up with TRBD1. The J segment lost 5 bases and the V segment lost 5 bases, leaving 6 bases of the junction unmatched. The CDR3 contains 14 residues. CDR1 and CDR2 (germline): GTSNPN, SVGIG (reference sequence). The CDR3 protein is CAWAGQGIRNTIYF. DNA of the CDR3: TGTGCCTGGGCGGGACAGGGGATTAGAAACACCATATATTTT. The whole variable domain, filled in from reference TRBV30 and TRBJ1-3, reads SQTIHQWPATLVQPVGSPLSLECTVEGTSNPNLYWYRQAAGRGLQLLFYSVGIGQISSEVPQNLSASRPQDRQFILSSKKLLLSDSGFYLCAWAGQGIRNTIYFGEGSWLTVV.

The chain couples TRBV10-3 to TRBJ1-1; D perhaps matches TRBD1 (6 bases). V lost 4 bases, J lost 3 bases, and 6 bases lay in between. The CDR3 contains 12 residues. CDR1 ENHRY and CDR2 SYGVKD come from the germline V gene. The CDR3 coding sequence is TGTGCCATCAGTGCAGGGGACACTGAAGCTTTCTTT. It encodes CAISAGDTEAFF.

This rearrangement joins TRBV7-9 to TRBJ2-5, with D possibly TRBD2 on 6 matching bases. V lost 5 bases, J lost 3 bases, and 19 bases lay in between. The length of the CDR3 is 16 residues. Germline loops: CDR1 SEHNR, CDR2 FQNEAQ (reference sequence). The CDR3 here is CASSPDNWGGKETQYF. The DNA for the CDR3 is TGTGCCAGCAGCCCGGACAACTGGGGCGGGAAAGAGACCCAGTACTTC.

The chain is built from TRBV4-3 and TRBJ1-2; D ambiguous. The CDR3 covers 15 residues. CDR1 and CDR2 (germline): LGHNA, YSLEER. V shed 5 bases and J shed 0 bases, with 13 bases lying between them. For the CDR3, the DNA is TGCGCCAGCAGCACCCGCCGGGGTACTAACTATGGCTACACCTTC. Its translation is CASSTRRGTNYGYTF.

This clone was seen only once. The chain is built from TRBV7-2 and TRBJ2-7; D gene unclear. This CDR3 region has 14 residues. V was shortened by 5 bases and J by 3 bases, with 14 bases between the two germline ends. CDR1 SGHTA and CDR2 FQGNSA come from the germline V gene. The CDR3 DNA sequence: TGTGCCAGCAGCGCCGATTTGGGGAACTACGAGCAGTACTTC. This sequence encodes CASSADLGNYEQYF.